Listed below are T cell receptor beta chains from one sample, sequenced in a study of cytomegalovirus exposure and HLA in healthy donors. Data came from immunoSEQ multiplex PCR; TCRdb stores just in-frame clones and leaves some out. Here the sample spans fewer than 110,000 clones, roughly 76% being singletons. The source material was PBMCs. The receptors derive from a man between 18 and 29 years old in good health and CMV-seronegative. CDR3s include the opening cysteine and the closing phenylalanine or tryptophan. The order of the fields is clone size, D gene, V gene, J gene, CDR3 protein, CDR3 DNA. The D gene is left open where the match is weak. Where a row states a size, it is once, few, many or the class of an expanded clone; other rows omit it.

size: -; D: TRBD2; V: TRBV7-3; J: TRBJ2-1; CDR3: CASSPANLAGGAYNEQFF; DNA: TGTGCCAGCAGCCCCGCAAACTTAGCGGGGGGGGCCTACAATGAGCAGTTCTTC
size: -; D: -; V: TRBV5-5; J: TRBJ1-1; CDR3: CASSFGTTSAEAFF; DNA: TGTGCCAGCAGCTTCGGGACAACCAGTGCTGAAGCTTTCTTT
size: -; D: -; V: TRBV7-2; J: TRBJ1-4; CDR3: CASSLAPGVAYEKLFF; DNA: TGTGCCAGCAGCTTAGCCCCAGGGGTGGCGTATGAAAAACTGTTTTTT
size: -; D: -; V: TRBV5-6; J: TRBJ1-1; CDR3: CASSHRGTEAFF; DNA: TGTGCCAGCAGTCACCGAGGCACTGAAGCTTTCTTT
size: -; D: -; V: TRBV19; J: TRBJ2-1; CDR3: CASCGGLHNEQFF; DNA: TGTGCCAGTTGCGGGGGCCTTCACAATGAGCAGTTCTTC
size: -; D: TRBD2; V: TRBV11-2; J: TRBJ2-1; CDR3: CASSPEGASGGAYNEQFF; DNA: TGTGCCAGCAGCCCCGAAGGGGCTAGCGGGGGGGCGTACAATGAGCAGTTCTTC
size: -; D: -; V: TRBV9; J: TRBJ2-7; CDR3: CASSVAGQTWSDEQYF; DNA: TGTGCCAGCAGCGTAGCAGGGCAAACCTGGAGCGACGAGCAGTACTTC
size: -; D: TRBD2; V: TRBV7-2; J: TRBJ2-1; CDR3: CASSPSGGALYNEQFF; DNA: TGTGCCAGCAGCCCTAGCGGGGGGGCGCTCTACAATGAGCAGTTCTTC
size: -; D: -; V: TRBV6-1; J: TRBJ1-2; CDR3: CASSSRDYGYTF; DNA: TGTGCCAGCAGCTCGAGGGACTATGGCTACACCTTC
size: -; D: -; V: TRBV7-9; J: TRBJ1-4; CDR3: CSSSPSGNEKLFF; DNA: TGTTCCAGCAGCCCCTCCGGTAATGAAAAACTGTTTTTT
size: -; D: -; V: TRBV2; J: TRBJ2-3; CDR3: CASSPGGKTDTQYF; DNA: TGTGCCAGCAGCCCAGGGGGGAAGACAGATACGCAGTATTTT
size: once; D: TRBD1; V: TRBV5-1; J: TRBJ2-5; CDR3: CASSIGTGWTETQYF; DNA: TGCGCCAGCAGCATCGGGACAGGGTGGACAGAGACCCAGTACTTC
size: -; D: -; V: TRBV5-1; J: TRBJ2-1; CDR3: CASGVGGSPGGNEQFF; DNA: TGCGCCAGCGGGGTTGGGGGCTCTCCTGGGGGCAATGAGCAGTTCTTC
size: -; D: TRBD2; V: TRBV11-2; J: TRBJ2-7; CDR3: CASSLVSGGNEQYF; DNA: TGTGCCAGCAGCTTAGTTAGCGGGGGGAATGAGCAGTACTTC
size: -; D: -; V: TRBV2; J: TRBJ2-3; CDR3: CASIENRGTDTQYF; DNA: TGTGCCAGCATCGAGAATCGGGGCACAGATACGCAGTATTTT
size: -; D: -; V: TRBV4-3; J: TRBJ2-7; CDR3: CASSQARLAEQYF; DNA: TGCGCCAGCAGCCAAGCCCGACTCGCCGAGCAGTACTTC
size: -; D: -; V: TRBV7-2; J: TRBJ1-6; CDR3: CASSSALQGTNSPLHF; DNA: TGTGCCAGCAGCTCCGCGCTACAGGGTACGAATTCACCCCTCCACTTT
size: once; D: -; V: TRBV10-3; J: TRBJ2-7; CDR3: CAIRNQGYEQYF; DNA: TGTGCCATCAGGAACCAGGGCTACGAGCAGTACTTC
size: few; D: -; V: TRBV7-2; J: TRBJ1-1; CDR3: CASSEQPNTEAFF; DNA: TGTGCCAGCAGCGAACAACCAAACACTGAAGCTTTCTTT
size: -; D: -; V: TRBV5-4; J: TRBJ2-5; CDR3: CASSLPAGRETQYF; DNA: TGTGCCAGCAGCTTGCCGGCAGGGAGGGAGACCCAGTACTTC
size: few; D: TRBD2; V: TRBV4-2; J: TRBJ2-5; CDR3: CASSQEQVGTSGGETQYF; DNA: TGTGCCAGCAGCCAAGAACAAGTAGGGACTAGCGGCGGGGAGACCCAGTACTTC
size: -; D: -; V: TRBV6-6; J: TRBJ2-7; CDR3: CASSSLTFATYEQYF; DNA: TGTGCCAGCAGTTCTCTGACATTCGCTACCTACGAGCAGTACTTC
size: -; D: -; V: TRBV5-1; J: TRBJ2-5; CDR3: CASSPASQRQTQYF; DNA: TGCGCCAGCAGCCCCGCCTCCCAGCGTCAGACCCAGTACTTC
size: -; D: -; V: TRBV5-1; J: TRBJ1-1; CDR3: CASSLEEGRSEAFF; DNA: TGCGCCAGCAGCTTGGAAGAAGGGAGGTCTGAAGCTTTCTTT
size: -; D: -; V: TRBV6-1; J: TRBJ2-5; CDR3: CASAQRTVQETQYF; DNA: TGTGCCAGCGCTCAGCGGACGGTCCAAGAGACCCAGTACTTC
size: -; D: TRBD1; V: TRBV6-1; J: TRBJ2-7; CDR3: CASSPLTGGYEQYF; DNA: TGTGCCAGCAGTCCCTTGACAGGGGGGTACGAGCAGTACTTC
size: few; D: -; V: TRBV5-6; J: TRBJ1-1; CDR3: CASSAVQIMNTEAFF; DNA: TGTGCCAGCAGCGCAGTACAGATTATGAACACTGAAGCTTTCTTT
size: -; D: TRBD1; V: TRBV7-2; J: TRBJ1-2; CDR3: CASSFPGQSEGYTF; DNA: TGTGCCAGCAGCTTTCCGGGACAGTCGGAGGGCTACACCTTC
size: -; D: TRBD2; V: TRBV7-2; J: TRBJ2-5; CDR3: CASSLGLPAQETQYF; DNA: TGTGCCAGCAGCTTGGGACTACCCGCCCAAGAGACCCAGTACTTC
size: -; D: -; V: TRBV18; J: TRBJ1-1; CDR3: CASSRQMNTEAFF; DNA: TGTGCCAGCTCACGTCAGATGAACACTGAAGCTTTCTTT
size: -; D: -; V: TRBV7-2; J: TRBJ1-4; CDR3: CASSPLPAGTNEKLFF; DNA: TGTGCCAGCAGTCCCCTACCTGCTGGTACTAATGAAAAACTGTTTTTT
size: many; D: TRBD1; V: TRBV6-5; J: TRBJ2-3; CDR3: CASSLTGDRTDTQYF; DNA: TGTGCCAGCAGTCTGACAGGGGATCGGACAGATACGCAGTATTTT
size: -; D: -; V: TRBV5-1; J: TRBJ1-2; CDR3: CASSLEGGWEFGYTF; DNA: TGCGCCAGCAGCTTGGAGGGAGGTTGGGAGTTTGGCTACACCTTC
size: few; D: TRBD2; V: TRBV7-9; J: TRBJ2-1; CDR3: CASSLDAAGGLLDEQFF; DNA: TGTGCCAGCAGCTTAGATGCGGCGGGGGGGCTACTTGATGAGCAGTTCTTC
size: -; D: TRBD1; V: TRBV5-1; J: TRBJ2-7; CDR3: CASSLWTGSYEQYF; DNA: TGCGCCAGCAGCTTATGGACAGGGTCCTACGAGCAGTACTTC
size: -; D: -; V: TRBV5-6; J: TRBJ2-7; CDR3: CASSPGGTSYEQYF; DNA: TGTGCCAGCAGCCCCGGAGGGACCTCCTACGAGCAGTACTTC
size: -; D: -; V: TRBV6-1; J: TRBJ2-3; CDR3: CASSEAGRRADTQYF; DNA: TGTGCCAGCAGTGAAGCGGGGAGGAGGGCAGATACGCAGTATTTT
size: -; D: TRBD1; V: TRBV29-1; J: TRBJ2-5; CDR3: CSVAKTQGATLGKTQYF; DNA: TGCAGCGTTGCAAAAACACAGGGGGCAACTTTGGGGAAGACCCAGTACTTC
size: -; D: TRBD1; V: TRBV5-1; J: TRBJ2-7; CDR3: CASTTGGSYEQYF; DNA: TGCGCCAGCACGACAGGGGGCTCCTACGAGCAGTACTTC
size: -; D: TRBD1; V: TRBV2; J: TRBJ1-5; CDR3: CASSQRGQGNQPQHF; DNA: TGTGCCAGCAGCCAGCGGGGACAGGGGAATCAGCCCCAGCATTTT
size: -; D: TRBD2; V: TRBV7-3; J: TRBJ2-5; CDR3: CASSPGGLETQYF; DNA: TGTGCCAGCAGCCCGGGGGGGCTGGAGACCCAGTACTTC
size: -; D: -; V: TRBV28; J: TRBJ1-2; CDR3: CASSLPTGPNYGYTF; DNA: TGTGCCAGCAGCCTCCCCACAGGACCTAACTATGGCTACACCTTC
size: -; D: TRBD1; V: TRBV7-8; J: TRBJ2-7; CDR3: CASSTRDRVHEQYF; DNA: TGTGCCAGCAGCACTCGGGACAGGGTCCACGAGCAGTACTTC
size: -; D: TRBD1; V: TRBV5-1; J: TRBJ1-2; CDR3: CASSPGTGGRDGYPF; DNA: TGCGCCAGCAGCCCAGGGACAGGGGGGCGGGATGGCTACCCCTTC
size: -; D: -; V: TRBV18; J: TRBJ2-3; CDR3: CASSLGTDTQYF; DNA: TGTGCCAGCTCACTCGGGACAGATACGCAGTATTTT
size: -; D: -; V: TRBV29-1; J: TRBJ2-1; CDR3: CSAQGSYNEQFF; DNA: TGCAGCGCCCAGGGGAGCTACAATGAGCAGTTCTTC
size: once; D: -; V: TRBV9; J: TRBJ2-1; CDR3: CASSVGQDNEQFF; DNA: TGTGCCAGCAGCGTAGGGCAAGACAATGAGCAGTTCTTC
size: -; D: -; V: TRBV27; J: TRBJ2-3; CDR3: CASSLWAAGADTQYF; DNA: TGTGCCAGCAGTTTATGGGCAGCAGGGGCAGATACGCAGTATTTT
size: -; D: -; V: TRBV6-1; J: TRBJ2-7; CDR3: CASSERGRTVTPVYEQYF; DNA: TGTGCCAGCAGTGAACGCGGACGGACAGTTACACCGGTCTACGAGCAGTACTTC
size: -; D: -; V: TRBV6-1; J: TRBJ1-4; CDR3: CASSDGQGRATNEKLFF; DNA: TGTGCCAGCAGTGACGGCCAGGGTAGGGCAACTAATGAAAAACTGTTTTTT
size: -; D: TRBD2; V: TRBV25-1; J: TRBJ2-1; CDR3: CASSRLAGGPGEQFF; DNA: TGTGCCAGCAGTCGTTTAGCGGGGGGGCCGGGTGAGCAGTTCTTC
size: -; D: TRBD2; V: TRBV12-5; J: TRBJ2-1; CDR3: CASALGLAYNEQFF; DNA: TGTGCTAGTGCCCTGGGACTAGCCTACAATGAGCAGTTCTTC
size: -; D: TRBD1; V: TRBV5-1; J: TRBJ2-1; CDR3: CASSRDSYNEQFF; DNA: TGCGCCAGCAGCCGGGACAGTTACAATGAGCAGTTCTTC
size: -; D: -; V: TRBV5-1; J: TRBJ1-5; CDR3: CASRQLGGEGNQPQHF; DNA: TGCGCCAGCAGACAACTGGGGGGGGAGGGCAATCAGCCCCAGCATTTT
size: -; D: -; V: TRBV6-5; J: TRBJ1-5; CDR3: CASSERGWPQHF; DNA: TGTGCCAGCAGTGAACGGGGTTGGCCCCAGCATTTT